These 21 T cell receptor beta chains originate from one sample sequenced in a study of control samples from healthy donors and cancer patients. Profiled with immunoSEQ multiplex PCR; TCRdb holds only in-frame clones, not every one. Of tens of thousands of clones in the sample, about 89% are singletons; the top ten hold about 12%. Sequencing input: PBMCs. Receptors originate from a woman in her fifties or sixties with lung cancer.

The V and J genes are TRBV6-5 and TRBJ2-2; D is uncertain. The germline V gene encodes CDR1 MNHEY and CDR2 SVGAGI. This CDR3 has 13 residues. The V gene lost 7 bases and the J gene lost 5 bases, with 11 bases spanning the gap. Here the CDR3 reads CASIWLGTGELFF. The CDR3 DNA follows: TGTGCCAGCATCTGGCTCGGGACCGGGGAGCTGTTTTTT.

This chain uses TRBV19 with TRBJ1-6; TRBD1 aligns across 7 bases. Trimming took 7 bases from V and 6 from J; bases not matched to a gene: 6. The CDR3 has 14 residues. CDR1 and CDR2 from the germline V gene are LNHDA and SQIVND (reference sequence). CDR3 DNA: TGTGCCAGTAAGCGGGACAGTTCTAATTCACCCCTCCACTTT. It yields the protein CASKRDSSNSPLHF.

The genes are TRBV3-1 (or the pseudogene TRBV3-2) and TRBJ2-2; D ambiguous. Trimming took off 2 bases at V and 3 bases at J, with 7 bases between the two ends. The length of the CDR3 is 14 residues. Germline V gives CDR1 LGHDT, CDR2 YNNKEL (reference sequence). The CDR3 is CASSQFSDTGELFF. The CDR3 DNA reads TGTGCCAGCAGCCAATTCTCCGACACCGGGGAGCTGTTTTTT.

The chain employs TRBV28 and TRBJ2-7; 12 nucleotides align to TRBD2. CDR3 length equals 15 residues. V trimming: 10 bases; J trimming: 5 bases; junction bases outside the gene matches: 12. Looked up from germline, CDR1 is MDHEN and CDR2 is SYDVKM. CDR3 sequence reads: CAISIPTSGRHEQYF. The CDR3 nucleotides are TGTGCCATCTCCATCCCGACTAGCGGGAGACACGAGCAGTACTTC.

The chain combines TRBV7-3 with TRBJ2-1; a possible D gene is TRBD2 (5 bases). Germline V gene data show CDR1 as SGHTA and CDR2 as FQGTGA. Trimming left V 5 bases short and J 5 bases short, with 13 bases between. The CDR3 covers 14 residues. CDR3 sequence: CASSRGATNNEQFF. CDR3 DNA: TGTGCCAGCAGCCGTGGCGCGACTAACAATGAGCAGTTCTTC.

For the CDR3, the DNA is TGTGCCAGCAGCCACTGGCGGAGCGAATCCTACGAGCAGTACTTC. It encodes CASSHWRSESYEQYF. The V call is TRBV5-6, the J call TRBJ2-7; D call uncertain. This CDR3 spans 15 amino acids. V was trimmed by 4 bases and J by 1 base, leaving 15 bases between them. Germline loops: CDR1 SGHDT, CDR2 YYEEEE. Full variable domain (missing parts from reference TRBV5-6 and TRBJ2-7): DAGVTQSPTHLIKTRGQQVTLRCSPKSGHDTVSWYQQALGQGPQFIFQYYEEEERQRGNFPDRFSGHQFPNYSSELNVNALLLGDSALYLCASSHWRSESYEQYFGPGTRLTVT.

The chain links TRBV5-1 to TRBJ1-1; a possible D gene is TRBD1 (5 bases). The germline V gene has CDR1 SGHRS and CDR2 YFSETQ. Trimming removed 0 bases from V and 3 bases from J, with 9 bases in between. The length of the CDR3 is 14 residues. CDR3 coding DNA: TGCGCCAGCAGCTTGGGGGGGTCGGACACTGAAGCTTTCTTT. This gives the protein CASSLGGSDTEAFF.

The chain is built from TRBV5-6 and TRBJ2-2, with D unresolved. Germline V gives CDR1 SGHDT, CDR2 YYEEEE. The CDR3 runs 14 residues. V was shortened by 0 bases and J by 0 bases, with 3 bases between the two germline ends. CDR3 in DNA: TGTGCCAGCAGCTTGGCGTCGAACACCGGGGAGCTGTTTTTT. Amino acids: CASSLASNTGELFF.

The J gene is TRBJ1-6, the V gene TRBV5-1; possible D gene TRBD1, 5 bases. The CDR3 contains 15 residues. The V gene lost 7 bases and the J gene lost 6 bases, with 17 bases spanning the gap. CDR1 is SGHRS and CDR2 is YFSETQ in the germline V gene. The CDR3 region has the DNA TGCGCCAGCGCGAGGGGTGGGACCACTAATTCACCCCTCCACTTT. It translates to CASARGGTTNSPLHF. The full variable domain, rest sourced from reference TRBV5-1 and TRBJ1-6, is KAGVTQTPRYLIKTRGQQVTLSCSPISGHRSVSWYQQTPGQGLQFLFEYFSETQRNKGNFPGRFSGRQFSNSRSEMNVSTLELGDSALYLCASARGGTTNSPLHFGNGTRLTVT.

V usage is TRBV5-1 and J usage is TRBJ2-3; the D gene is possibly TRBD1 (6 bases). There are 12 residues in the CDR3. Germline assignment: CDR1 SGHRS and CDR2 YFSETQ. V lost 4 bases and J lost 7, with 10 bases in between. DNA of the CDR3: TGCGCCAGCAGCCAACAGGGAAATACGCAGTATTTT. As protein: CASSQQGNTQYF.

The chain uses TRBV7-2 and TRBJ2-1; 8 bases match TRBD2. CDR3 size: 14 residues. V was pared by 0 bases and J by 13 bases, with 8 bases of the junction left unmatched. Germline assignment: CDR1 SGHTA and CDR2 FQGNSA. The CDR3 here is CASSLASSGNTQFF. Here the CDR3 DNA reads TGTGCCAGCAGCTTAGCTAGTAGCGGGAACACACAGTTCTTC. The variable domain in full, completed from reference TRBV7-2 and TRBJ2-1, reads GAGVSQSPSNKVTEKGKDVELRCDPISGHTALYWYRQSLGQGLEFLIYFQGNSAPDKSGLPSDRFSAERTGGSVSTLTIQRTQQEDSAVYLCASSLASSGNTQFFGPGTRLTVL.

CDR3 in DNA: TGCGCCAGCAGCCAACAGGGGTCTACTAACTATGGCTACACCTTC. This encodes CASSQQGSTNYGYTF. This chain connects TRBV4-1 to TRBJ1-2; weak D call: TRBD1 (6 bases). CDR1 MGHRA and CDR2 YSYEKL come from the germline V gene. This CDR3 has 15 residues. V gave up 2 bases and J gave up 0 bases, with 10 bases separating them.

V gene TRBV29-1 combines with J gene TRBJ2-5; no definite D call. The CDR3 loop spans 12 amino acids. Germline values: CDR1 SQVTM, CDR2 ANQGSEA. Trimming left V 1 base short and J 5 bases short, with 8 bases between. The CDR3 loop is CSVEVVGETQYF. The CDR3, as DNA: TGCAGCGTTGAAGTAGTAGGGGAGACCCAGTACTTC.

The chain combines TRBV4-1 with TRBJ2-1; 9 bases are shared with TRBD2. The J segment lost 3 bases and the V segment lost 0 bases, leaving 9 bases of the junction unmatched. There are 18 residues in the CDR3. Germline values: CDR1 MGHRA, CDR2 YSYEKL. The DNA of the CDR3 is TGCGCCAGCAGCCAAGATACCCGTGCGGGAGGGTTCTACAATGAGCAGTTCTTC. Its protein is CASSQDTRAGGFYNEQFF.

The V and J genes are TRBV27 and TRBJ1-5, with a possible D match to TRBD1 (6 bases). Germline V gene data show CDR1 as MNHEY and CDR2 as SMNVEV (reference sequence). The CDR3 is 15 residues long. V gave up 5 bases and J gave up 3 bases, with 14 bases separating them. The DNA for the CDR3 is TGTGCCAGCAGTGCAGGGACAAACTACAATCAGCCCCAGCATTTT. Amino acids: CASSAGTNYNQPQHF.

V and J are TRBV30 and TRBJ1-1; 7 nucleotides agree with TRBD1. Germline V gene lookup returns CDR1 GTSNPN and CDR2 SVGIG (reference sequence). This CDR3 region has 14 residues. V shed 1 base and J 5 bases; nucleotides not matched to a gene: 7. This CDR3 reads CAWSARQGLTEAFF. CDR3 sequence (DNA): TGTGCCTGGAGTGCAAGACAGGGATTAACTGAAGCTTTCTTT.

CDR3 in amino acids: CAISESTDRGEQYF. CDR3 bases: TGTGCCATCAGTGAGTCCACGGACAGGGGCGAGCAGTACTTC. The V and J genes are TRBV10-3 and TRBJ2-7; 9 bases line up with TRBD1. The germline V gene has CDR1 ENHRY and CDR2 SYGVKD. The V segment lost 0 bases and the J segment 6 bases; nucleotides outside the gene matches: 3. The CDR3 has 14 residues.

The genes are TRBV5-5 and TRBJ1-5; D is uncertain. V lost 5 bases and J 1 base, leaving 13 bases between the germline ends. The CDR3 extends over 15 amino acids. In germline, CDR1 is SGHKS, CDR2 YYEKEE (reference sequence). In DNA, the CDR3 is TGTGCCAGCAGTTCCATGAGTGGGAGCAATCAGCCCCAGCATTTT. Its translation is CASSSMSGSNQPQHF.

The chain couples TRBV11-2 to TRBJ1-2, with D tentatively TRBD1 (6 bases). CDR1 SGHAT and CDR2 FQNNGV come from the germline V gene. Trimming pared 1 base from V and 3 bases from J, leaving 9 bases between. CDR3 length: 14 residues. This CDR3 reads CASSLVGGDYGYTF. In nucleotides, the CDR3 is TGTGCCAGCAGCTTAGTAGGGGGGGACTATGGCTACACCTTC.

V and J are TRBV28 and TRBJ2-7, with TRBD1 identical over 9 bases. There are 16 residues in the CDR3. Germline CDR1 reads MDHEN; CDR2 reads SYDVKM. V was pared by 6 bases and J by 2 bases, with 11 bases of the junction left unmatched. The CDR3 spells CASRPPPGQGPYEQYF. The DNA of the CDR3 is TGTGCCAGCAGGCCACCTCCGGGACAGGGTCCCTACGAGCAGTACTTC. The entire variable domain, with the rest obtained from reference TRBV28 and TRBJ2-7, is as follows: DVKVTQSSRYLVKRTGEKVFLECVQDMDHENMFWYRQDPGLGLRLIYFSYDVKMKEKGDIPEGYSVSREKKERFSLILESASTNQTSMYLCASRPPPGQGPYEQYFGPGTRLTVT.

The chain joins TRBV7-9 to TRBJ1-1; no clear D. The CDR3 extends over 13 amino acids. In germline, CDR1 is SEHNR, CDR2 FQNEAQ (reference sequence). V lost 3 bases, J lost 1 base, and 6 bases lay in between. The CDR3 nucleotides are TGTGCCAGCAGCTTGTATGAGAACACTGAAGCTTTCTTT. This translates into CASSLYENTEAFF.